The rows below give T cell receptor beta chains drawn from one sample of a study of T cell repertoires in cytomegalovirus infection. TCRdb fed the reads into MiXCR, producing one record per CDR3 protein. Among about half a million distinct CDR3 sequences listed, about 39% were seen once. Their antigens are not known. The sample here was cultured PBMCs, taken from culture after CMV antigen stimulation. Receptors were obtained from a human donor in good health (CMV status not recorded). Some clones in this sample may be carry-over from other donors' samples. Both conserved end residues are part of each CDR3. A D gene is named only where the DNA matches it firmly. The listing skips clone size in some rows; elsewhere it reads once, few, many or a size class.

CDR3 protein	CDR3 DNA	clone size	J gene	V gene	D gene
CASSGPVSPNYGYTF	TGTGCCAGCAGCGGCCCAGTCAGCCCGAACTATGGCTACACCTTC	few	TRBJ1-2	TRBV7-2	NA
CASSSRGLAGDEQFF	TGTGCCAGCAGCTCCCGCGGCCTAGCGGGAGACGAGCAGTTCTTC	NA	TRBJ2-1	TRBV7-8	TRBD2
CASSFDRGTLYEQYF	TGTGCCAGCAGCTTTGATCGGGGGACTTTATACGAGCAGTACTTC	NA	TRBJ2-7	TRBV11-1	NA
CASSQDPLGSSYNEQFF	TGTGCCAGCAGCCAAGATCCCCTAGGGAGCTCCTACAATGAGCAGTTCTTC	NA	TRBJ2-1	TRBV4-2	NA
CASSFRGPGDETQYF	TGTGCCAGCAGCTTCAGGGGCCCGGGGGACGAGACCCAGTACTTC	NA	TRBJ2-5	TRBV7-9	NA
CASSFVRGEKLFF	TGTGCCAGCAGTTTCGTTAGGGGAGAAAAACTGTTTTTT	few	TRBJ1-4	TRBV12-3/TRBV12-4	NA
CASSQIESGELFF	TGCGCCAGCAGCCAAATAGAGTCGGGGGAGCTGTTTTTT	NA	TRBJ2-2	TRBV4-1	NA
CASSLGQGRNEAFF	TGTGCCAGCAGTTTAGGGCAGGGGCGAAATGAAGCTTTCTTT	NA	TRBJ1-1	TRBV27	NA
CASSRATSGLTGELFF	TGCGCCAGCAGCCGAGCGACTAGCGGTCTCACCGGGGAGCTGTTTTTT	NA	TRBJ2-2	TRBV4-1	TRBD2
CASSRLGTGGSRSYGYTF	TGCGCCAGCAGCCGACTCGGGACAGGGGGCTCTCGGTCCTATGGCTACACCTTC	NA	TRBJ1-2	TRBV4-1	TRBD1
CASRGLRGSPYEQYF	TGTGCCAGCAGAGGGCTCCGGGGATCCCCCTACGAGCAGTACTTC	few	TRBJ2-7	TRBV2	NA
CASGSDGLPNEQFF	TGTGCTAGTGGTTCCGATGGCCTTCCCAATGAGCAGTTCTTC	few	TRBJ2-1	TRBV12-5	NA
CASSLDATNEKLFF	TGTGCCAGCAGCTTAGACGCAACTAATGAAAAACTGTTTTTT	NA	TRBJ1-4	TRBV7-9	NA
CASSYAYRQGLVYEQYF	TGTGCCAGCAGTTACGCGTATCGACAGGGGTTAGTCTACGAGCAGTACTTC	NA	TRBJ2-7	TRBV6-1	TRBD1
CASSPSGSSYEQYF	TGTGCCAGCAGTCCTAGCGGGAGCTCCTACGAGCAGTACTTC	many	TRBJ2-7	TRBV7-2	TRBD2
CASSRKQEPGETQYF	TGTGCCAGCAGCCGCAAACAGGAACCTGGAGAGACCCAGTACTTC	NA	TRBJ2-5	TRBV7-3	NA
CASCHSYEQYF	TGTGCCAGCTGCCACAGCTACGAGCAGTACTTC	NA	TRBJ2-7	TRBV6-2/TRBV6-3	NA
CSARVGREIGYTF	TGCAGTGCTAGAGTGGGGCGGGAAATTGGCTACACCTTC	NA	TRBJ1-2	TRBV20-1	NA
CASSLRPLGAYEQYF	TGTGCCAGCAGCTTACGGCCCCTGGGCGCCTACGAGCAGTACTTC	few	TRBJ2-7	TRBV7-8	NA
CATSEREDLYEQYF	TGTGCCACCTCAGAGCGGGAGGACCTCTACGAGCAGTACTTC	few	TRBJ2-7	TRBV10-3	TRBD2
CASSISSNQPQHF	TGTGCCAGCAGCATTAGTAGCAATCAGCCCCAGCATTTT	NA	TRBJ1-5	TRBV7-2	NA
CASTDKADTQYF	TGTGCCAGCACCGACAAGGCGGATACGCAGTATTTT	NA	TRBJ2-3	TRBV6-2/TRBV6-3	NA
CASSQPRGGQGYNEQFF	TGTGCCAGCAGCCAACCACGAGGGGGACAGGGATACAATGAGCAGTTCTTC	NA	TRBJ2-1	TRBV4-2	TRBD1
CASSEGRDYGYTF	TGTGCCAGCAGTGAAGGGCGGGACTATGGCTACACCTTC	NA	TRBJ1-2	TRBV2	NA